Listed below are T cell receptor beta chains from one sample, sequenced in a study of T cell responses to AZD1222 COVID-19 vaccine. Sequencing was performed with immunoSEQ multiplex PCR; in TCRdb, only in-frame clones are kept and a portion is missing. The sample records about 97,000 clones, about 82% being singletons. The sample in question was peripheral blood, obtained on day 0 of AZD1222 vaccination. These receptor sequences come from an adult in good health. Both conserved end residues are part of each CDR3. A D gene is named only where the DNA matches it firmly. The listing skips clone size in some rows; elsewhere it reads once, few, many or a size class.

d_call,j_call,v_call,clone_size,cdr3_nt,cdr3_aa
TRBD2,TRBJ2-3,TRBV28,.,TGTGCCAGCAGTTTAAGTGGGGGTAAGAGAGAGGGGAGGGCCGGTACGCAGTATTTT,CASSLSGGKREGRAGTQYF
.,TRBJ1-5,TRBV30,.,TGTGCCTGGAGTGGCCGTCGGGACACCCGAAATAGCAATCAGCCCCAGCATTTT,CAWSGRRDTRNSNQPQHF
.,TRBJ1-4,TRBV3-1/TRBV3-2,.,TGTGCCAGCAGCCAAGGGATACTCAATGAAAAACTGTTTTTT,CASSQGILNEKLFF
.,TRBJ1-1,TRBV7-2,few,TGTGCCAGCAGCCCAACTCCCGGACAGTCTATGAACACTGAAGCTTTCTTT,CASSPTPGQSMNTEAFF
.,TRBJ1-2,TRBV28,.,TGTGCCAGCAGTTACCCCGAGGCTATGGGCTACACCTTC,CASSYPEAMGYTF
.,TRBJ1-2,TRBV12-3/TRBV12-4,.,TGTGCCAGCAGTTTGAGCAGGGGCTATGGCTACACCTTC,CASSLSRGYGYTF
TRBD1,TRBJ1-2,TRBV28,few,TGTGCCAGCAGTCCCAGACAGGGGAGGAACTATGGCTACACCTTC,CASSPRQGRNYGYTF
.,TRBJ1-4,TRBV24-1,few,TGTGCCACCAGTGATTTGACCAACGGAAAACTGTTTTTT,CATSDLTNGKLFF
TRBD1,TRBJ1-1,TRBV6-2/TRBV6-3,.,TGTGCCAGCAGTTACAAAACCGGGACAGGGGAGGCGGGTACTTTCTTT,CASSYKTGTGEAGTFF
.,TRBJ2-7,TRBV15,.,TGTGCCACCAGCAGAAGGGACCCTCCCTACGAGCAGTACTTC,CATSRRDPPYEQYF
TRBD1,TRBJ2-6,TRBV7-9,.,TGTGCCAGCAGCTTAGAGGCAGGGGGCGCCTCTGGGGCCAACGTCCTGACTTTC,CASSLEAGGASGANVLTF
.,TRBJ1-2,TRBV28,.,TGTGCCAGCAGTTTATCTGAGGGAATCTATGGCTACACCTTC,CASSLSEGIYGYTF
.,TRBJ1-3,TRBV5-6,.,TGTGCCAGCAGCTCCATATATACAAGAGCGGAAAACACCATATATTTT,CASSSIYTRAENTIYF
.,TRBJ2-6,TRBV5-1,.,TGCGCCAGCAGCTTCCTCGGTAGGGGGGGAGGCAATTCTGGGGCCAACGTCCTGACTTTC,CASSFLGRGGGNSGANVLTF
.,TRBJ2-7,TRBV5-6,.,TGTGCCAGCAGCCGGGGACACCCTGGCGAGCAGTACTTC,CASSRGHPGEQYF
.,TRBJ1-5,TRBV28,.,TGTGCCAGCAGTCTCCCCGGATATCAGCCCCAGCATTTT,CASSLPGYQPQHF
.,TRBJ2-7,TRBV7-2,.,TGTGCCAGCAGCTTACTGACAGACAAAAGGGGTGAGCAGTACTTC,CASSLLTDKRGEQYF
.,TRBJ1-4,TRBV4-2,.,TGTGCCAGCAGCCAAGATAGGCGGGACGAAAAACTGTTTTTT,CASSQDRRDEKLFF
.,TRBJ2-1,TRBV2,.,TGTGCCAGCAGTGACTGGGGGCTTCGTAATGAGCAGTTCTTC,CASSDWGLRNEQFF
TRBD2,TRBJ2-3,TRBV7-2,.,TGTGCCAGCAGCTCGGGCGGGAGATGGGGCGATACGCAGTATTTT,CASSSGGRWGDTQYF
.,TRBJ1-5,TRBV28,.,TGTGCCAGCAGTTTTCTTCGGAGGGAGGGGCCATGGCCCCAGCATTTT,CASSFLRREGPWPQHF
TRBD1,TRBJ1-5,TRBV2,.,TGTGCCAGCAGTGGGGTAGGGGGCACTCAGCCCCAGCATTTT,CASSGVGGTQPQHF
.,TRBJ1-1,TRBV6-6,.,TGTGCCAGCGGCAGGGGTACTGAAGCTTTCTTT,CASGRGTEAFF
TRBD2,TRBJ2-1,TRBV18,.,TGTGCCAGCTCCGGGACTAGCGGGGTCTACAATGAGCAGTTCTTC,CASSGTSGVYNEQFF
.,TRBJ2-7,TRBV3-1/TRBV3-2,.,TGTGCCAGCAGCCAAGATGGAAGGGGCCGCGACGAGCAGTACTTC,CASSQDGRGRDEQYF
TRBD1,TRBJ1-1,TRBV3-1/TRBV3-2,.,TGTGCCAGCAGTGCGACAGGGAAGAACACTGAAGCTTTCTTT,CASSATGKNTEAFF
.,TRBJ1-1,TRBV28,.,TGTGCCAGCAAAGAAGGGCGTGGCACTGAAGCTTTCTTT,CASKEGRGTEAFF
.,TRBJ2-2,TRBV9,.,TGTGCCAGCAGCGTAGACGCGAACACCGGGGAGCTGTTTTTT,CASSVDANTGELFF
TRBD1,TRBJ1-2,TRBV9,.,TGTGCCAGCAGCCTGGGGACAGGGGGCGCAGGGGTCTATGGCTACACCTTC,CASSLGTGGAGVYGYTF
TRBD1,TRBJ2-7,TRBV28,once,TGTGCCAGCAGTCTTCCACGGACAGGGGGTGGCCCCTACGAGCAGTACTTC,CASSLPRTGGGPYEQYF
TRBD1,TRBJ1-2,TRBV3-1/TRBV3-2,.,TGTGCCAGCAGCCGAGGGGGCGGCTACACCTTC,CASSRGGGYTF
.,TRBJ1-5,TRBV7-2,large,TGTGCCAGCAGCTTCGGCGTCAATCAGCCCCAGCATTTT,CASSFGVNQPQHF
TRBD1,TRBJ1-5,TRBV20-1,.,TGCAGTGCTAGTGGACAGGGGGTGAGTGAGAGCAATCAGCCCCAGCATTTT,CSASGQGVSESNQPQHF
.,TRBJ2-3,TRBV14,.,TGTGCCAGCAGCAAAGCCCATGGAAATACGCAGTATTTT,CASSKAHGNTQYF
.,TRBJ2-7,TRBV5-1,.,TGCGCCAGCAGCTTGCGGCGGGATGCGGGGGAGCAGTACTTC,CASSLRRDAGEQYF
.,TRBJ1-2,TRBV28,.,TGTGCCAGCAGTCTCGAAGACAGATATGGCTACACCTTC,CASSLEDRYGYTF
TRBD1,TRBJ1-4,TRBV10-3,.,TGTGCCATCAGTGAGTCAGGACAGGGTAATGAAAAACTGTTTTTT,CAISESGQGNEKLFF
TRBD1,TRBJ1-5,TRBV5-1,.,TGCGCCAGCAGCTTAGGCAGGGGGCAAGGACAGCCCCAGCATTTT,CASSLGRGQGQPQHF
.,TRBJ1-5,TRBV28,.,TGTGCCAGCAGTTTTCCGGGGCATAGCAATCAGCCCCAGCATTTT,CASSFPGHSNQPQHF
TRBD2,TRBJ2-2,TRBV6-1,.,TGTGCCAGCAGTGGGACTAGCGGGATCTCCACCGGGGAGCTGTTTTTT,CASSGTSGISTGELFF
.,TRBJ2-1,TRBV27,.,TGTGCCAGCAAAGGGCGGAGCTCCTACAATGAGCAGTTCTTC,CASKGRSSYNEQFF
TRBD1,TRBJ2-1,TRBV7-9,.,TGTGCCAGCAGCTTAGCCGGGACAGGGAGGAATGAGCAGTTCTTC,CASSLAGTGRNEQFF
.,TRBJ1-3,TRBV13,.,TGTGCCAGCAGCTTAGGAATGTTAGAGACTGGAAACACCATATATTTT,CASSLGMLETGNTIYF
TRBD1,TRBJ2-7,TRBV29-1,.,TGCAGCGTGGCAGGGGGCGGCGAGCAGTACTTC,CSVAGGGEQYF
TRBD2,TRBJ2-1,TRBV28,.,TGTGCCAGTAGGACTAGCGGGAGATCTGAGCAGTTCTTC,CASRTSGRSEQFF
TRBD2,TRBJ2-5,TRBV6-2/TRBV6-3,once,TGTGCCAGCAGTTTCGGACTAGCGGGAGGTTTGGAGACCCAGTACTTC,CASSFGLAGGLETQYF
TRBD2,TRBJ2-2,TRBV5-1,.,TGCGCCAGCAGCATTGGGACTATCACCACCGGGGAGCTGTTTTTT,CASSIGTITTGELFF
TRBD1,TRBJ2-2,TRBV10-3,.,TGTGCCATCAGTGTACGACAGGGGAACACCGGGGAGCTGTTTTTT,CAISVRQGNTGELFF
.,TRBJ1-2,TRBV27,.,TGTGCCAGCAGTTTAATGTCGAACAGGGATGCTAACTATGGCTACACCTTC,CASSLMSNRDANYGYTF
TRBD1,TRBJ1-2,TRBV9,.,TGTGCCAGCAGCCGGGACAGCGGCTACACCTTC,CASSRDSGYTF
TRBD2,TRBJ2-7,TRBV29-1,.,TGCAGCGTTGGGGCGGCGGGAGGGCCGCGCGGGAAGCAGTACTTC,CSVGAAGGPRGKQYF
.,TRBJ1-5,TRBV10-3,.,TGTGCCATCAGTGAGAGAGATCAGCCCCAGCATTTT,CAISERDQPQHF
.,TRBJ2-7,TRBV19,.,TGTGCCAGTAGTATTGGGGACATAGGCTACGAGCAGTACTTC,CASSIGDIGYEQYF
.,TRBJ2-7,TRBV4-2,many,TGTGCCAGCGGCCCTGATGTGGGGTCCTACGAGCAGTACTTC,CASGPDVGSYEQYF
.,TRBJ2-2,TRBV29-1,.,TGCAGCGTTGAAGTCGGACAGTACACCGGGGAGCTGTTTTTT,CSVEVGQYTGELFF